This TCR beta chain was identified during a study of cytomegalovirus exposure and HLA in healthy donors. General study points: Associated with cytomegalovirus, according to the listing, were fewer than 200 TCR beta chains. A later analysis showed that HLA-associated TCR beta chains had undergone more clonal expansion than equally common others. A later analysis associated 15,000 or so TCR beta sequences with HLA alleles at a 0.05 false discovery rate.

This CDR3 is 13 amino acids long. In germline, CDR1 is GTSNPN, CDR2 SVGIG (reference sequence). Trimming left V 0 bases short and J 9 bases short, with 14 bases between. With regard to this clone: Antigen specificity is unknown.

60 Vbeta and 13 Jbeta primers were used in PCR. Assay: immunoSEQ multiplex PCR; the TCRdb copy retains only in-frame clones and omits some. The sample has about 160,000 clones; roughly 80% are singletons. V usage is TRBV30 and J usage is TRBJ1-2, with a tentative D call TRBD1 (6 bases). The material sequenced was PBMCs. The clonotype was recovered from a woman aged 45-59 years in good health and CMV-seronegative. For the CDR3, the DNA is TGTGCCTGGAGTGTACTCGGGGGGGCAAGCTACACCTTC. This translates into CAWSVLGGASYTF.